One T cell receptor (beta chain) is described in this entry. This clone appeared a single time. No cognate antigen has been identified for it. Base qualities were left out, and no much larger clone turns up one base away. The immunoSEQ hsTCRB v3.0 assay was used at survey level resolution to sequence the TRB variable region. A depth of roughly 35,000-55,000 T-cell genomes per sample was targeted for TRB sequencing. Pooled TRB libraries were sequenced on an Illumina MiSeq with a v3 150-cycle kit. On the study's bioinformatics: Analysis of repertoires was carried out in R inside a reproducible Nextflow workflow spanning QC, data transformation and analysis. LymphoSeq2, an R package for exploring AIRR-Seq data, was used to implement the custom analyses. A handful of samples that produced fewer than 5000 total TRB sequences were removed, so under 200 HIV repertoires were analyzed. Among the approximately 180 retained HIV repertoires, 55 to 65 were collected before ART initiation and fewer than 150 were collected after ART initiation. Repertoires were downsampled to 5000 TRB nucleotide sequences, and summary statistics were averaged over 100 downsampling iterations. The analysis kept only TRB sequences whose CDR3 regions were at least seven amino acids long. Diversity was measured with a Shannon entropy-derived clonality score and the Gini coefficient. Repertoire networks linked the top 5000 CDR3 amino acid sequences whenever two sequences differed by an edit distance of one. GLIPH2 predicted antigen specificity groups and MHC restriction for TRB CDR3 amino acid sequences. To flag known CMV, EBV, HIV or tissue antigen associations, CDR3 amino acid sequences were matched against VDJdb and McPAS-TCR. Pre-ART, post-ART and control groups were compared with Wilcoxon signed-rank tests and Holm-Bonferroni correction. TCRdb carries this immuneACCESS record with in-frame sequences only. Its versions omit some clonotypes, under half of them owing to an unresolved V gene in the studies checked, with the rest unexplained. From that table come the V and J calls and clone size; the DNA was used to work out D and trimming. This sample gives 14,000 or so clones in total; nearly 90% of them show up just once. Roughly 10% of the sample is in the top ten clones.

The sample is drawn from a study of long-term antiretroviral therapy in people with HIV (dated by TCRdb to 2021 to 2024). The study in broad terms: The earliest samples were collected roughly a decade before the 2015 WHO recommendation for immediate ART, at a time when ART was usually postponed until CD4 counts fell. A total of fewer than 200 cryopreserved PBMC samples were contributed to the cohort by 30 adults with confirmed HIV infection, with samples collected serially over a mean of roughly six years (range 1-12). Among the 30 or so participants with HIV, more than ten were female. No cross-contamination during QIAcube processing turned up in test extractions that ran a monoclonal T-cell line alongside 30 to 35 polyclonal samples. A retrospective serial study tested whether ART initiation and durable HIV suppression were associated with changes in peripheral blood TRB repertoire composition and diversity. What the authors observed across the whole study: Because PBMC availability was limited, only the TCR beta chain was sequenced, with no alpha chain pairing. Inferences about post-ART repertoire changes are limited because no data were available on ART adherence, viral resistance or therapy changes. HIV repertoires had narrower CDR3 length ranges than controls, and the network structure suggested an antigen-experienced repertoire that shifted only slightly toward naive after ART. Because cell numbers in pre-ART samples were limited, unsorted PBMC were profiled instead of sorted CD4+ and CD8+ T cells. Samples dated from 2004 to 2017, and the ART regimens used may be less effective than current ones. Expanded TRB clones identified before ART initiation dominated the repertoire across all time points, though the dominance fluctuated and decreased in many PLHIV after ART. Starting ART was linked to a significant rise in TRB diversity, yet even with long-term ART the diversity remained significantly lower than in transplant donor controls.

Inclusion was restricted to participants for whom at least one PBMC sample before ART initiation and at least two post-ART samples were available. All participants with HIV were treated in the United States of America. Cryopreserved samples of about 1-10 million PBMC were thawed and washed before DNA extraction. At the time of the earliest PBMC sample for each participant with HIV, ages ranged from about 23 to 60 years. Per participant, PBMC samples came from 1-4 timepoints prior to ART initiation and 2-8 timepoints following ART initiation, for a median of 7 samples. Serial HIV viral load, CD4+ T-cell count, ART history and demographic data were obtained for every participant. Genomic DNA was extracted from unsorted PBMC with a Qiagen kit on a QIAcube, with processing performed in batches of 12 samples. From a lookup of the germline V gene, CDR1 and CDR2 are SGHRS and YFSETQ. There are 14 amino acids in the CDR3, from cysteine to phenylalanine inclusive. The retained sequence is limited to the CDR3, 42 bases, with the frame set at the first base. At the junction V is shortened by 4 bases and J by 6 bases; bases outside the gene matches: 3.

This TCR was recovered from a man aged 35-49 years with HIV. This receptor chain uses TRBV5-1 and TRBJ2-2, with TRBD1 matching 10 junction bases. Sequences were derived from unsorted PBMCs, sampled 6.2 years after starting antiretroviral therapy. For the CDR3, the sequence is CASSGGTGAGELFF. The DNA is TGCGCCAGCAGCGGCGGGACAGGGGCCGGGGAGCTGTTTTTT.